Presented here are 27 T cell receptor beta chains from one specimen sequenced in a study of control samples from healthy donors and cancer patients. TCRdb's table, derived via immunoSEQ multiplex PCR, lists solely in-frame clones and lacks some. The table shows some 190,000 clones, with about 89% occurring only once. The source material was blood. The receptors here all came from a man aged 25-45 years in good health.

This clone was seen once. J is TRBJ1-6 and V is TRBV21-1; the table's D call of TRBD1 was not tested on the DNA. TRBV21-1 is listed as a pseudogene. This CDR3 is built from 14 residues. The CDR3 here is CASSWGPSNSPLHF. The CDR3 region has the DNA TGTGCCAGCAGCTGGGGGCCGAGCAATTCACCCCTCCACTTT.

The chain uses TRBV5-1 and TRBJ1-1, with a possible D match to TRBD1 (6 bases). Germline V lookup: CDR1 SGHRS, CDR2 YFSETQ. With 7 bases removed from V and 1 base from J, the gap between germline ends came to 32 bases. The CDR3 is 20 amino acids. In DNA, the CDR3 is TGCGCCAGCGTAGCTTGGAGTGGCCAGGGGCCACACGAGGGGAACACTGAAGCTTTCTTT. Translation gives CASVAWSGQGPHEGNTEAFF. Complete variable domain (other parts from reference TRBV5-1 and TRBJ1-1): KAGVTQTPRYLIKTRGQQVTLSCSPISGHRSVSWYQQTPGQGLQFLFEYFSETQRNKGNFPGRFSGRQFSNSRSEMNVSTLELGDSALYLCASVAWSGQGPHEGNTEAFFGQGTRLTVV.

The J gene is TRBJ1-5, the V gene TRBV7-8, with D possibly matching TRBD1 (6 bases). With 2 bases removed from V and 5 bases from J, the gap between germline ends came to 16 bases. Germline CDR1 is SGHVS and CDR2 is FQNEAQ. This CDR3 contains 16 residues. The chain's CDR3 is CASSLRDTRRDQPQHF. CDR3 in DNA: TGTGCCAGCAGCTTAAGGGACACCCGGCGGGATCAGCCCCAGCATTTT.

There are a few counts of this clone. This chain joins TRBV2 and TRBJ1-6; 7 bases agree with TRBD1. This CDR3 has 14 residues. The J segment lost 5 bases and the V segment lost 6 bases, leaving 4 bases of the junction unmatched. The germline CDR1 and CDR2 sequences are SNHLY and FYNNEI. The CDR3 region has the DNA TGTGCCAGCAGCCCGGGACAGCATAATTCACCCCTCCACTTT. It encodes CASSPGQHNSPLHF.

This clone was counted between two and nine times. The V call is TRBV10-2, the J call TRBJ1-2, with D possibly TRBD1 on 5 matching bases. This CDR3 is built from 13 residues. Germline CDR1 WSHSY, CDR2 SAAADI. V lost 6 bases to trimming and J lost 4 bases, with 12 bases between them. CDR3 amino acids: CASRGNQGYGYTF. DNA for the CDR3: TGCGCCAGCAGGGGGAATCAGGGCTATGGCTACACCTTC.

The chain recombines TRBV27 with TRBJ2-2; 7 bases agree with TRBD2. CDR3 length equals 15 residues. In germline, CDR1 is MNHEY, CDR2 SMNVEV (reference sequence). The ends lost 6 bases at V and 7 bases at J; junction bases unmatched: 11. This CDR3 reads CASRRSRGTGGELFF. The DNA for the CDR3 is TGTGCCAGCAGGAGGTCGCGGGGGACTGGCGGGGAGCTGTTTTTT.

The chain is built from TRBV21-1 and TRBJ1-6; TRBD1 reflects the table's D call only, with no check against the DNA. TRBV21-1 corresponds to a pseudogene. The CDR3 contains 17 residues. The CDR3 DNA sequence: TGTGCCAGCAGCAAGAGGACAGAAATAAACGGTAATTCACCCCTCCACTTT. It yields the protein CASSKRTEINGNSPLHF.

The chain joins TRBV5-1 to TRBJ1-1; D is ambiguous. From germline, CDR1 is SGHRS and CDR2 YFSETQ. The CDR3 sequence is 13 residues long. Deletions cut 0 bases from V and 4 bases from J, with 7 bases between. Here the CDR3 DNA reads TGCGCCAGCAGCTTGGACGGGAGCACTGAAGCTTTCTTT. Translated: CASSLDGSTEAFF.

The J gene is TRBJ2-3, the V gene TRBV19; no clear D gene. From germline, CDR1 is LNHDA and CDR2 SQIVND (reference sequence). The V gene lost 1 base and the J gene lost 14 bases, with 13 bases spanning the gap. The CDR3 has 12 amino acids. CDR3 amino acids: CASSIGGKKMYF. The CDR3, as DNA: TGTGCCAGTAGTATAGGGGGAAAAAAAATGTATTTT.

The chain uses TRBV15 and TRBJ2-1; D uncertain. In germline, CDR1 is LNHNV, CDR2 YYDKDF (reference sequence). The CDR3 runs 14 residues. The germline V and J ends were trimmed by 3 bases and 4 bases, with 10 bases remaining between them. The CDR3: CATSRDGRYNEQFF. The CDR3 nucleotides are TGTGCCACCAGCAGGGACGGAAGATACAATGAGCAGTTCTTC. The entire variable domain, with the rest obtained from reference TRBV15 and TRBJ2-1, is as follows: DAMVIQNPRYQVTQFGKPVTLSCSQTLNHNVMYWYQQKSSQAPKLLFHYYDKDFNNEADTPDNFQSRRPNTSFCFLDIRSPGLGDTAMYLCATSRDGRYNEQFFGPGTRLTVL.

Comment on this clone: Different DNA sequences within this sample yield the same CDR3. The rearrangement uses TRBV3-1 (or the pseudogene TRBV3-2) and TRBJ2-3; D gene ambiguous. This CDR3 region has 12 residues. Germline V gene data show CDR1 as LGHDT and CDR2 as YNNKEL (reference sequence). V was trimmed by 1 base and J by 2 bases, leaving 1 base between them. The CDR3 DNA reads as TGTGCCAGCAGCCAAGCCACAGATACGCAGTATTTT. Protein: CASSQATDTQYF.

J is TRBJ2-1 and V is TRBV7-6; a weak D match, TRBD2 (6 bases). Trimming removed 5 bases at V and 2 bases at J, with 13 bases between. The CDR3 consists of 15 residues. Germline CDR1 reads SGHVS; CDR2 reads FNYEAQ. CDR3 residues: CASSPGGSTYNEQFF. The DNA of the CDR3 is TGTGCCAGCAGCCCTGGGGGGTCCACCTACAATGAGCAGTTCTTC.

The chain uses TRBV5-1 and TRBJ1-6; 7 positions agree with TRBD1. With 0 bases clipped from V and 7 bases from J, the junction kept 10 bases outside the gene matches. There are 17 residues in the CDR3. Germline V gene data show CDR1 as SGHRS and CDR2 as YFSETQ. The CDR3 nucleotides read TGCGCCAGCAGCTTGGCCCTTTCCGGGACAGCAAATTCACCCCTCCACTTT. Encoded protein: CASSLALSGTANSPLHF.

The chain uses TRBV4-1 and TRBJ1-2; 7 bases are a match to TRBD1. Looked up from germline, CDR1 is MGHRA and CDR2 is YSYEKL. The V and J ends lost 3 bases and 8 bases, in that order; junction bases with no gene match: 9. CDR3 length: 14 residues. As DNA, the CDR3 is TGCGCCAGCAGCCACCTGACAGGGTCTCGGGGCTACACCTTC. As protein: CASSHLTGSRGYTF.

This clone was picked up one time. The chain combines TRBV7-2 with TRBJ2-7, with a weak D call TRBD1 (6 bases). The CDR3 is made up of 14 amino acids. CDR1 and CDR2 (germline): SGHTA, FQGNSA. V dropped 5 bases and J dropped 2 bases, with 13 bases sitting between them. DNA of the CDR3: TGTGCCAGCAGCCTCCGGGACATAGCCTACGAGCAGTACTTC. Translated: CASSLRDIAYEQYF.

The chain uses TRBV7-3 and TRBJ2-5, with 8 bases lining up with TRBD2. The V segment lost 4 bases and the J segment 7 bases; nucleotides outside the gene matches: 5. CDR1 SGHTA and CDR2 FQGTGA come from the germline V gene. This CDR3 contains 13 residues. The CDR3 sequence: CASSSGGGGTQYF. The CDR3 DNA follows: TGTGCCAGCAGCTCGGGAGGGGGAGGGACCCAGTACTTC.

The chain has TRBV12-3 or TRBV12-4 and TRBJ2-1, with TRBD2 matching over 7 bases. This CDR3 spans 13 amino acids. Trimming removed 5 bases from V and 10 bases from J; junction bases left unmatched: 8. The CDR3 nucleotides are TGTGCCAGCAGTCCTTATGCCGGGAGGGAGCAGTTCTTC. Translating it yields CASSPYAGREQFF.

CDR3 amino acids: CASSLDAVYGYTF. CDR3 DNA sequence: TGTGCCAGCAGCTTAGATGCGGTTTATGGCTACACCTTC. V usage is TRBV7-8 and J usage is TRBJ1-2; the D is unclear. The CDR3 loop spans 13 amino acids. Trimming stripped 1 base from V and 5 bases from J, with 8 bases between. The V gene's germline CDR1 is SGHVS and CDR2 FQNEAQ.

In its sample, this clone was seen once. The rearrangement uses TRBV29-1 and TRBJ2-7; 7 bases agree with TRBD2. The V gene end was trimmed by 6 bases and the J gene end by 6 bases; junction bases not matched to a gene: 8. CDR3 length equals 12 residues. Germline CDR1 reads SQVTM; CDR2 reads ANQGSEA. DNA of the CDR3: TGCAGCGTGCTCGGGGGGAGAGGCGAGCAGTACTTC. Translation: CSVLGGRGEQYF.

CDR3 sequence reads: CATSRGGGNTIYF. CDR3 sequence (DNA): TGTGCCACCAGCAGAGGCGGGGGAAACACCATATATTTT. The gene calls are TRBV15 and TRBJ1-3; D is uncertain. This CDR3 comprises 13 residues. Per the germline V gene, CDR1 is LNHNV and CDR2 is YYDKDF (reference sequence). The V and J ends lost 1 base and 4 bases respectively, with 5 bases between them.

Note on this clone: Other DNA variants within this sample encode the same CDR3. The DNA of the CDR3 is TGTGCCAGCAGCCAAGGGGGACAGTCTAACACTGAAGCTTTCTTT. Protein: CASSQGGQSNTEAFF. The chain recombines TRBV3-1 (or the pseudogene TRBV3-2) with TRBJ1-1, with 7 bases that match TRBD1. Germline CDR1 and CDR2: LGHDT and YNNKEL (reference sequence). This CDR3 region has 15 residues. V gave up 1 base and J gave up 2 bases; unmatched junction bases: 4.

Here the CDR3 reads CASSQVEGGNYGYTF. The CDR3 nucleotides read TGTGCCAGCAGCCAAGTAGAGGGAGGCAACTATGGCTACACCTTC. The chain is built from TRBV3-1 (or the pseudogene TRBV3-2) and TRBJ1-2; unclear D gene. Germline CDR1 reads LGHDT; CDR2 reads YNNKEL (reference sequence). The V end was cut by 1 base, the J end by 2 bases, with 11 bases between. The CDR3 consists of 15 residues.

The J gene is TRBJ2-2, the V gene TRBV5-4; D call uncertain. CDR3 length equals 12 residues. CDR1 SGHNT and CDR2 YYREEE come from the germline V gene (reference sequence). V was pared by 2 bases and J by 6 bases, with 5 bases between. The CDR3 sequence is CASSFPAGELFF. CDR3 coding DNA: TGTGCCAGCAGCTTCCCGGCCGGGGAGCTGTTTTTT.

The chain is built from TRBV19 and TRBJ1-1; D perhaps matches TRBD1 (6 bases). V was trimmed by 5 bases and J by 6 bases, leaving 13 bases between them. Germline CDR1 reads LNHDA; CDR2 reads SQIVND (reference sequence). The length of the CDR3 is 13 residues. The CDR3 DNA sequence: TGTGCCAGTAGTGCGACCAGGGGCGCTGAAGCTTTCTTT. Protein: CASSATRGAEAFF.

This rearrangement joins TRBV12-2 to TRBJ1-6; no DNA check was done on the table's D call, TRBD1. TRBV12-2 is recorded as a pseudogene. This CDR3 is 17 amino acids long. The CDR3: CASRLEGGVDHNSPLHF. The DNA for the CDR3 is TGTGCAAGTCGCTTAGAAGGGGGTGTGGACCATAATTCACCCCTCCACTTT.

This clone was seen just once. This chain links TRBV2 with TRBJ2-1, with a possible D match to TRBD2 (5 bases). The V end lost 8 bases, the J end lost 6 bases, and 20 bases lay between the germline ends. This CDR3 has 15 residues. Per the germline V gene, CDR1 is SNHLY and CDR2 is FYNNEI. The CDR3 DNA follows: TGTGCCAGCCTCGTCGGGGTACCCCTGGGCAATGAGCAGTTCTTC. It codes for CASLVGVPLGNEQFF.

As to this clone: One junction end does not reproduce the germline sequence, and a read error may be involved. This chain's CDR3 is CASSYSRTYSYTF. The CDR3 nucleotides are TGTGCCAGCAGTTATTCTAGGACCTATAGCTACACCTTC. V is TRBV6-5 and J is TRBJ1-2; D is unresolved. Germline V gives CDR1 MNHEY, CDR2 SVGAGI. The CDR3 contains 13 residues.